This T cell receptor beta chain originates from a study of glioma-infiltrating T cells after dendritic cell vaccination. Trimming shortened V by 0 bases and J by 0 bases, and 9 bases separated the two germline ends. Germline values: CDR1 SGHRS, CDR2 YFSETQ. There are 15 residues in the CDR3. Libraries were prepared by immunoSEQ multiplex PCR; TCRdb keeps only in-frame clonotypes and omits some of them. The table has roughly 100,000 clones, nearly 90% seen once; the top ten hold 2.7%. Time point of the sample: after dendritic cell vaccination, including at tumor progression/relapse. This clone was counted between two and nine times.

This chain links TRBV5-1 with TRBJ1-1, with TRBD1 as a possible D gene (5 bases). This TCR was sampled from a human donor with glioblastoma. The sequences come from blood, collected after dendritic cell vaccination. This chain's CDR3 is CASSLGGTMNTEAFF. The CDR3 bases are TGCGCCAGCAGCTTGGGCGGGACGATGAACACTGAAGCTTTCTTT.